This TCR beta chain came from a study of T cells in Graves' hyperthyroidism and ophthalmopathy. Amplified regions were TCR beta CDR3 sequences from RNA transcripts. Using the HTBI primer set, a first-round RT-PCR was run on the TCR CDR3. TCRdb redid the calling of the multiplex PCR reads with MiXCR, one entry per CDR3 protein. The table records a few hundred thousand distinct CDR3 sequences, 40% to 50% of them present only once. Exclusion of patients followed from uncontrolled infection, other autoimmune disease, pregnancy or lactation. Details on this clonotype: Antigen unknown.

Whole-study findings and limits: Prediction of ophthalmopathy progression came a median 6.5 months pre-onset. Through a model of 13 V-J features, ophthalmopathy was separated from stable hyperthyroidism.

The V gene lost 1 base and the J gene lost 3 bases, with 18 bases spanning the gap. The germline gives CDR1 SGHVS, CDR2 FQNEAQ. The CDR3 contains 17 residues. The chain couples TRBV7-8 to TRBJ2-5, with a possible D match to TRBD2 (5 bases). Source material: peripheral blood or thyroid tissue (not recorded which). This receptor was obtained from an adult woman with Graves' disease, either hyperthyroidism or ophthalmopathy (not recorded which). The DNA of the CDR3 is TGTGCCAGCAGCTTAGGGACTTCTAGTGGAGGTGAAGAGACCCAGTACTTC. Protein sequence: CASSLGTSSGGEETQYF.